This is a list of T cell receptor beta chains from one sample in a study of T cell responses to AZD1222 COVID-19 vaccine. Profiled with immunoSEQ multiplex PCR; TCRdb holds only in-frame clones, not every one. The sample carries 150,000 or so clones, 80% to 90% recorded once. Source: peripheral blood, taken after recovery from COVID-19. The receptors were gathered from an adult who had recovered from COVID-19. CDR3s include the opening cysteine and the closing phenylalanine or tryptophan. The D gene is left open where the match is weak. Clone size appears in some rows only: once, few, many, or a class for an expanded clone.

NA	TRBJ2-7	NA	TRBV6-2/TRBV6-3	TGTGCCAGCAGTTACTCCTCCTACGAGCAGTACTTC	CASSYSSYEQYF
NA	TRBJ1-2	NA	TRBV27	TGTGCCAGCATGAAGTGGGGACCTAACTATGGCTACACCTTC	CASMKWGPNYGYTF
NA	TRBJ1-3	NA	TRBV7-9	TGTGCCAGCATCCGAGGGGCCCACGGCGGCTCTGGAAACACCATATATTTT	CASIRGAHGGSGNTIYF
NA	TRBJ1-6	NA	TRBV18	TGTGCCAGCTCACCCGCCCCCTGGGGCCTCCGGTCACCCCTCCACTTT	CASSPAPWGLRSPLHF
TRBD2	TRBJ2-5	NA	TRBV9	TGTGCCAGCAGCATCGGGACTAGCGGCCAAGAGACCCAGTACTTC	CASSIGTSGQETQYF
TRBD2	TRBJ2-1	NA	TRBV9	TGTGCCAGCAGCGTAGGGGGTAGCGGGGAGCTCAATGAGCAGTTCTTC	CASSVGGSGELNEQFF
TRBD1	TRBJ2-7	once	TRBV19	TGTGCCTCCAGAGGAGGACAGGGGATCTACGAGCAGTACTTC	CASRGGQGIYEQYF
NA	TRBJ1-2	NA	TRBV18	TGTGCCAGCTCACCACGCGTCTTGGACGGCTACACCTTC	CASSPRVLDGYTF
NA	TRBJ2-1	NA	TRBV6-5	TGTGCCAGCAGTTTCTCGACCATCGAGGGGAGCAATGAGCAGTTCTTC	CASSFSTIEGSNEQFF
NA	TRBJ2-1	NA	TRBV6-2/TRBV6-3	TGTGCCAGCAGTTACCGGGATGAGCAGTTCTTC	CASSYRDEQFF
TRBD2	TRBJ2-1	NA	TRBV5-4	TGTGCCAGCAGTTCAAATAGGGGAGGGCGGAATGAGCAGTTCTTC	CASSSNRGGRNEQFF
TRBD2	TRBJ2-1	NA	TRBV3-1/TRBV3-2	TGTGCCAGCAGCCTTCTAGCGGGAGTCGAGCAGTTCTTC	CASSLLAGVEQFF
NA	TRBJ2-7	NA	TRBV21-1	TGTGCCAGCAGCAAAGTCCCCTACGAGCAGTACTTC	CASSKVPYEQYF
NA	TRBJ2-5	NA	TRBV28	TGTGCCAGCAGTCCTGGGAGTTCAAAAGAGACCCAGTACTTC	CASSPGSSKETQYF
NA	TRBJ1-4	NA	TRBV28	TGTGCCAGCAGTTTACAGCCAACTAATGAAAAACTGTTTTTT	CASSLQPTNEKLFF
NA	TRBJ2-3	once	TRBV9	TGTGCCAGCAGCGCACATCGAGATACGCAGTATTTT	CASSAHRDTQYF
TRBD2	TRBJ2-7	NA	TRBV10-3	TGTGCCATCAGTGACGTCTCTCCGGGGGGTTACGAGCAGTACTTC	CAISDVSPGGYEQYF
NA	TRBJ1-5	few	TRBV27	TGTGCCAGCACCTCGACAGGTGGGCAGCCCCAGCATTTT	CASTSTGGQPQHF
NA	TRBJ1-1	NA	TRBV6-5	TGTGCCAGCAGTTACTCGACAGTACTGGAGAACACTGAAGCTTTCTTT	CASSYSTVLENTEAFF
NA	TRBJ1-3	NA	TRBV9	TGTGCCAGCAGCGTGAGTCCCTCTGGAAACACCATATATTTT	CASSVSPSGNTIYF
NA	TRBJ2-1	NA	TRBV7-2	TGTGCCAGCAGCCAGGGGGGGGTCCTTAACAATGAGCAGTTCTTC	CASSQGGVLNNEQFF
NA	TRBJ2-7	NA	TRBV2	TGTGCCAGCAACGCGGACTATGGATCCTACGAGCAGTACTTC	CASNADYGSYEQYF
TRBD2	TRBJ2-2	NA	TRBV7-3	TGTGCCAGCAGTACCTCGGGGGGGTTTAACACCGGGGAGCTGTTTTTT	CASSTSGGFNTGELFF
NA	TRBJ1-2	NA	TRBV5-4	TGTGCCAGCAGCTTGGGGACAGTGGCCTATGGCTACACCTTC	CASSLGTVAYGYTF
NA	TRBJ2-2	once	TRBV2	TGTGCCAGCAGAGGGGCCCGGGGCGCGAACACCGGGGAGCTGTTTTTT	CASRGARGANTGELFF
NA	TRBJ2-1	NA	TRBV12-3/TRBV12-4	TGTGCCAGCAGCCGGGACGGGTCCCATGAGCAGTTCTTC	CASSRDGSHEQFF
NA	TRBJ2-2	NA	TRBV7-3	TGTGCCAGCAGGATAGTAGGCGAGTCGGGGGAGCTGTTTTTT	CASRIVGESGELFF
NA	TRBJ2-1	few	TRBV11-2	TGTGCCAGCAGCCCCTCGGCGGGGAGCTCCTACAATGAGCAGTTCTTC	CASSPSAGSSYNEQFF
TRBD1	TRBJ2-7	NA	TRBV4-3	TGCGCCAGCAGCCGTGTCGGACAGGGGGTGTACGAGCAGTACTTC	CASSRVGQGVYEQYF
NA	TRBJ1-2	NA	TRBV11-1	TGTGCCAGCAGTTATAAGAGAGGAAATGGCTACACCTTC	CASSYKRGNGYTF
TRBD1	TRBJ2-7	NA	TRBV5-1	TGCGCCAGCAGCTTGGCCATACACAGGGGGCTTGACGAGCAGTACTTC	CASSLAIHRGLDEQYF
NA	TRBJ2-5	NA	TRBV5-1	TGCGCCAGCAGCCCGGACGACTCCGCAGAGACCCAGTACTTC	CASSPDDSAETQYF
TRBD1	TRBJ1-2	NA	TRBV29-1	TGCAGCGTTGAAGCCCGGACAGGGGGCGTCTATGGCTACACCTTC	CSVEARTGGVYGYTF
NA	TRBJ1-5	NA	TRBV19	TGTGCCTCCTCTAATTCTTATCAGCCCCAGCATTTT	CASSNSYQPQHF
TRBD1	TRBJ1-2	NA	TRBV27	TGTGCCAGCAGTTTAACAGGGGGCAGAAATGGCTACACCTTC	CASSLTGGRNGYTF
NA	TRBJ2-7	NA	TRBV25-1	TGTGCCAGCAGTGACAGACCTCCAGGACATGCCACCTACGAGCAGTACTTC	CASSDRPPGHATYEQYF
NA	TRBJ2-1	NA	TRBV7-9	TGTGCCAGCAGCTCCCGAGCGGGTGAGCAGTTCTTC	CASSSRAGEQFF
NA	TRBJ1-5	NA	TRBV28	TGTGCCAGCAGTTTCGAGGTTGGGCAGGGGCCGAATCAGCCCCAGCATTTT	CASSFEVGQGPNQPQHF
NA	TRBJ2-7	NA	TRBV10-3	TGTGCCATCAGTGAGGGGGCCTACGAGCAGTACTTC	CAISEGAYEQYF
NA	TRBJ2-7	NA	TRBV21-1	TGTGCCAGCAGCAAATTCCCCTTGGGGGAGCAGTACTTC	CASSKFPLGEQYF
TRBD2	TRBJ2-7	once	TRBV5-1	TGCGCCAGCAGTTGGCGGGGGGAAAGCGAGCAGTACTTC	CASSWRGESEQYF